The sequence of this T cell receptor (beta chain) was determined in a study of shared clonotypes between healthy human individuals. Profiled with immunoSEQ multiplex PCR; TCRdb holds only in-frame clones, not every one. The sample yields over a million clones, 78% seen once. Study-level results: Generation probabilities were higher for clonotypes shared across all four sorted-subset donors than for unshared ones. Only blood underwent sampling, and tissue repertoires likely differ.

CDR1 and CDR2 from the germline V gene are SQVTM and ANQGSEA. This CDR3 is built from 14 residues. V lost 6 bases, J lost 1 base, and 6 bases stayed unmatched. Turning to this clone: Its cognate antigen is unknown.

This TCR came from a man younger than 35 in good health. Some clones in this sample may be carry-over from other donors' samples. The chain couples TRBV29-1 to TRBJ1-1, with 9 bases aligning to TRBD1. The sample consisted of memory CD4+ T cells from PBMCs. As for subset: CD45RA-negative fraction. The CDR3 coding sequence is TGCAGCGTCGCGACAGGGGGGACGAACACTGAAGCTTTCTTT. Protein: CSVATGGTNTEAFF.